This T cell receptor (beta chain) is from a study of vaccination and CD4 T cells after COVID-19. Treatment noted: roughly 11-day PBMC culture with coronavirus spike peptide pools or control peptides (ViraFEST assay). J gave up 2 bases and V 4 bases, and 15 bases lay outside the gene matches. The CDR3 covers 19 residues. The germline V gene has CDR1 SGHRS and CDR2 YFSETQ. About this clonotype itself: The antigen is undetermined.

Cultured CD4+ T-cell DNA underwent Oncomine TCR Beta short-read sequencing. From CD4+ T cells that had been cultured, genomic DNA was extracted. MiXCR, applied by TCRdb to the PCR reads, yields one record per CDR3 protein. The sample carries around 20,000 distinct CDR3 sequences, approximately 26% recorded once. The sample was cultured CD4+ T cells from blood. This TCR was sampled from a human donor with COVID-19. The rearrangement links TRBV5-1 to TRBJ2-3; 11 nucleotides line up with TRBD2. In DNA, the CDR3 is TGCGCCAGCAGCCCAGGCCTAGCGGGGGGTACCCCTAACACAGATACGCAGTATTTT. Protein sequence: CASSPGLAGGTPNTDTQYF.